The source of this T cell receptor (beta chain) is a study of blood T cell repertoires in COVID-19 (dated by TCRdb to 2020 to 2022). Some background on the complete study: The collaborator samples originated in the United States, Italy and Spain and spanned the acute and convalescent phases of COVID-19. The repertoires were released in a freely available public database meant as a resource for research on the immune response to SARS-CoV-2. Subjects who had been exposed to COVID-19, were actively infected with it, or had recovered from it provided the deeply sampled blood TCRbeta repertoires that made up the dataset. HLA class I and class II types, where available, came from metadata supplied by the sample provider rather than from assay-based typing. A de-identified subject ID, COVID-19 status, age in years and sex were almost always included in the sample metadata. The prospective study material was composed of cDNA or gDNA derived from T cells, B-cell-depleted T cells, or PBMCs. Samples were obtained from the ongoing ImmuneRACE study (first 160 participants) and from over 1,000 subjects provided by 6 global collaborators. What the work shows at the level of the full study, not this receptor alone: Clinical and demographic metadata were provided uncurated, with the amount varying by source and participant.

The immunoSEQ Assay, a bias-controlled multiplex PCR, was used to amplify TCRbeta CDR3 regions from genomic DNA. Processing in the source paper ran as follows. Nucleated cell counts per sample were estimated from amplification of reference gene primers within the assay. To quantify the absolute abundance of each unique TCRbeta CDR3 rearrangement, sequence reads were collapsed and filtered. For each sample, productive Simpson clonality was calculated by taking the square root of Simpson's diversity index across productive rearrangements. Here the immuneACCESS table is served through TCRdb, limited to in-frame sequences with V and J called. Missing clones are a known gap in these copies; in checked studies unresolved V genes cover under half, and the rest lacks a known reason. V and J calls and clone size are those listed in that table; D and trimming were worked out from the DNA. The sample table holds tens of thousands of clones, of which under 90% were seen once. The ten biggest clones cover 3% to 4% of the sample.

The collaborating institutions used their own protocols to collect whole blood in K2EDTA tubes. Collaborator samples were shipped for TCRbeta analysis as frozen whole blood, isolated PBMCs, or DNA extracted from either sample type. With respect to this clone: The specificity of this receptor is unknown. No clone much larger than this one lies a single base away; base qualities are absent.

CDR1 and CDR2 are drawn from the germline V gene: MGHRA, YSYEKL. Trimming takes 2 bases off V and 6 bases off J; junction bases not matched to a gene: 5. The CDR3 starts with the cysteine, ends with the phenylalanine, and has 15 residues. Only the CDR3 DNA stays, 45 bases, in frame from base 1. Sequenced input: peripheral blood. Recombination joined TRBV4-1 with TRBJ1-4, and 8 junctional nucleotides match TRBD1. The TCR comes from a woman in her 70s with acute or convalescent COVID-19. The nucleotide sequence is given as TGCGCCAGCAGCCAAAAGCCCAGGGGGCATGAAAAACTGTTTTTT. Translated, it gives CASSQKPRGHEKLFF.